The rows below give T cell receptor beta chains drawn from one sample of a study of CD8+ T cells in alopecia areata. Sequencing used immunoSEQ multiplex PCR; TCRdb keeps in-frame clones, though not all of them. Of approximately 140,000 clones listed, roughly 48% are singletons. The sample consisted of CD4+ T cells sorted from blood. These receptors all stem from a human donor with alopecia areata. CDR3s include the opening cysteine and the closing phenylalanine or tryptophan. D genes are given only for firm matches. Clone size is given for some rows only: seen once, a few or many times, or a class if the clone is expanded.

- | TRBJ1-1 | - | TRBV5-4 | TGTGCCAGCAGCTTGGGCCCACAGGTAAAAACTGAAGCTTTCTTT | CASSLGPQVKTEAFF
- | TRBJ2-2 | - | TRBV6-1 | TGTGCCAGCAGGCAACAGGGGGAGCTGTTTTTT | CASRQQGELFF
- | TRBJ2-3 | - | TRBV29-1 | TGCAGCGTAACAAGCGGTACGCGCACAGATACGCAGTATTTT | CSVTSGTRTDTQYF
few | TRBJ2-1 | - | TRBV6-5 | TGTGCCAGCAGTTATCGTGGGGATGAGCAGTTCTTC | CASSYRGDEQFF
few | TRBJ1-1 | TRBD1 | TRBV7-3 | TGTGCCAGCAGCTCCGGGACAGCGAACACTGAAGCTTTCTTT | CASSSGTANTEAFF
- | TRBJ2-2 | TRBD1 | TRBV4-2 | TGTGCCAGCAGCCAGATCGACAGGGACACCGGGGAGCTGTTTTTT | CASSQIDRDTGELFF
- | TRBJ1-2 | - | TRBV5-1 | TGCGCCAGCAGCTGGGGGCTGGGACTCAGAATGAACTATGGCTACACCTTC | CASSWGLGLRMNYGYTF
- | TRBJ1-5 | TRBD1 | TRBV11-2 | TGTGCCAGCAGCTTAGGTCCGGGACAGGGTACCGGCAATCAGCCCCAGCATTTT | CASSLGPGQGTGNQPQHF
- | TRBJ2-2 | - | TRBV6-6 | TGTGCCAGCAGTTACGGATTAACCGGGGAGCTGTTTTTT | CASSYGLTGELFF
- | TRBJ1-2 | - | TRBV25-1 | TGTGCCAGCAGTGAATTTAACTATGGCTACACCTTC | CASSEFNYGYTF
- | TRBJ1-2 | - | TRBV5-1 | TGCGCCAGCAGCACCGACAGCAGCTATGGCTACACCTTC | CASSTDSSYGYTF
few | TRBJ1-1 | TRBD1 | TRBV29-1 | TGCAGCGTTAAGGGACAGCTAGGGAACACTGAAGCTTTCTTT | CSVKGQLGNTEAFF
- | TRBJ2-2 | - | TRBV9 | TGTGCCAGCAGCGTGATGGGAACCGGGGCCGGGGAGCTGTTTTTT | CASSVMGTGAGELFF
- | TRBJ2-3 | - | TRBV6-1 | TGTGCCAGCAGTGACGAAGAGGGGACAGATACGCAGTATTTT | CASSDEEGTDTQYF
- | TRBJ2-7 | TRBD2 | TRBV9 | TGTGCCAGCAGCCCCGAAGGTAGCGGGGTCACCTACGAGCAGTACTTC | CASSPEGSGVTYEQYF
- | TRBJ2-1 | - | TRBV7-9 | TGTGCCAGCAGCTTCGGAAATGAGCAGTTCTTC | CASSFGNEQFF
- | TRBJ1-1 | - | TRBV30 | TGTGCCTGGATCGGCACTGAAGCTTTCTTT | CAWIGTEAFF
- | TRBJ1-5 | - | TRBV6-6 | TGTGCCAGCAGTTACGGGTCCCCTGCTCGGAATCAGCCCCAGCATTTT | CASSYGSPARNQPQHF
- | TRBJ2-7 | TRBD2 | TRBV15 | TGTGCCACCAGCAGAGAGGTTAGCGGGGGACCGCAGTACTTC | CATSREVSGGPQYF
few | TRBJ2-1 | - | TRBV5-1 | TGCGCCAGCAGCTTGGCCGGGTCCTACAATGAGCAGTTCTTC | CASSLAGSYNEQFF
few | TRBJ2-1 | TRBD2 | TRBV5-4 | TGTGCCAGCAGCCCGGAGGTCGGGACTAGGGTTAATGAGCAGTTCTTC | CASSPEVGTRVNEQFF
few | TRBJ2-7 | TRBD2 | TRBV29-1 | TGCAGCGTTGAAGTTACGGGAGGGCCCTACGAGCAGTACTTC | CSVEVTGGPYEQYF
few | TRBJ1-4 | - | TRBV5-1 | TGCGCCAGCAGCGCAGGGGTGAATAATGAAAAACTGTTTTTT | CASSAGVNNEKLFF
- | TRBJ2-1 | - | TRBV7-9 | TGTGCCAGCAGCTTAGCGACTGCAGGGGCTTACAATGAGCAGTTCTTC | CASSLATAGAYNEQFF
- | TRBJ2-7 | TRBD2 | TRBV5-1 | TGCGCCAGCAGCTCCGACGGCGGGGGGGAGCAGTACTTC | CASSSDGGGEQYF
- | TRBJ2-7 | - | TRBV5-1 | TGCGCCAGCAGCTTGGTAACAGCCCGGGAGCAGTACTTC | CASSLVTAREQYF
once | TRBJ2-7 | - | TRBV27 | TGTGCCAGCAGTTTACTAGGGGGTGGATCCTACGAGCAGTACTTC | CASSLLGGGSYEQYF
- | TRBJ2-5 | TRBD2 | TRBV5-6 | TGTGCCAGCAGCAGGATAGCGGGGGAATGGGAGACCCAGTACTTC | CASSRIAGEWETQYF
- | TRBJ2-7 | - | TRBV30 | TGTGCCTGGAGTCCGCAGGGTTACGAGCAGTACTTC | CAWSPQGYEQYF
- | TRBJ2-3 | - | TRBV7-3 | TGTGCCAGCAGCTTAAGCGCGGCCCGCACAGATACGCAGTATTTT | CASSLSAARTDTQYF
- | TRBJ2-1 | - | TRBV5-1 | TGCGCCAGCAGACTGGCGGCTTACAATGAGCAGTTCTTC | CASRLAAYNEQFF